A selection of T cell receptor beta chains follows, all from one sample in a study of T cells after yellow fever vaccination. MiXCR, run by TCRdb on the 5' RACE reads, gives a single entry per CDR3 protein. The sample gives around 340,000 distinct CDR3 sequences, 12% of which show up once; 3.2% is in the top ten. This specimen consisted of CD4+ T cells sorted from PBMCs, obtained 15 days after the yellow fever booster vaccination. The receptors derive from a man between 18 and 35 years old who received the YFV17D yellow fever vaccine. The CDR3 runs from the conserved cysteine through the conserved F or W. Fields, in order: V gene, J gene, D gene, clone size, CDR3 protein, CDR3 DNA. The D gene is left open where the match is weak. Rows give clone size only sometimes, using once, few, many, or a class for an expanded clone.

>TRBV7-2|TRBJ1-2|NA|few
CASSSGQRSYGYTF
TGTGCCAGCAGCTCTGGACAGAGATCTTATGGCTACACCTTC
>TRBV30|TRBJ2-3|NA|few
CACPGTQGADTQYF
TGTGCCTGTCCCGGGACGCAGGGTGCGGATACGCAGTATTTT
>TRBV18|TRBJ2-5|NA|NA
CASSANQETQYF
TGTGCCAGCTCAGCCAACCAAGAGACCCAGTACTTC
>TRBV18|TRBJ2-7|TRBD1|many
CASSPGQSSYEQYF
TGTGCCAGCTCACCGGGACAGAGCTCCTACGAGCAGTACTTC
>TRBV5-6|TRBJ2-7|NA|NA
CASSLVQGSHEQYF
TGTGCCAGCAGCTTGGTCCAGGGGAGCCACGAGCAGTACTTC
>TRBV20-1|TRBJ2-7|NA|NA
CSARVQGKYEQYF
TGCAGTGCTAGAGTACAGGGCAAATACGAGCAGTACTTC
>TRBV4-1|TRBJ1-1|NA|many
CASSQDPNSDMNTEAFF
TGCGCCAGCAGCCAAGATCCGAACAGCGATATGAACACTGAAGCTTTCTTT
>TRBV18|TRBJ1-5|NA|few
CASSPSRDQPQHF
TGTGCCAGCTCACCTAGCCGAGATCAGCCCCAGCATTTT
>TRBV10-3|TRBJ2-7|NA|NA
CAAGTPSSYEQYF
TGTGCCGCCGGGACACCGAGCTCCTACGAGCAGTACTTC
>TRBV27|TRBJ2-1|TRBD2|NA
CASSSYTSGGAGEQFF
TGTGCCAGCAGTTCCTATACTAGCGGGGGGGCTGGGGAGCAGTTCTTC